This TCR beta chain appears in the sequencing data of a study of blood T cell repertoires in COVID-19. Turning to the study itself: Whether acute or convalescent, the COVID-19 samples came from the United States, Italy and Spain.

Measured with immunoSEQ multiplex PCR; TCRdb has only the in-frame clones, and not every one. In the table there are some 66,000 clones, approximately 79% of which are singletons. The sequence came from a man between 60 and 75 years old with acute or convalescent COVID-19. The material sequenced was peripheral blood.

CDR3 residues: CASSQDVVPEDGYTF. The CDR3 nucleotides are TGCGCCAGCAGCCAAGATGTAGTACCTGAGGATGGCTACACCTTC. The chain recombines TRBV4-3 with TRBJ1-2; D call uncertain. There are 15 residues in the CDR3. V shed 0 bases and J shed 6 bases, with 14 bases lying between them. Germline CDR1 and CDR2: LGHNA and YSLEER.